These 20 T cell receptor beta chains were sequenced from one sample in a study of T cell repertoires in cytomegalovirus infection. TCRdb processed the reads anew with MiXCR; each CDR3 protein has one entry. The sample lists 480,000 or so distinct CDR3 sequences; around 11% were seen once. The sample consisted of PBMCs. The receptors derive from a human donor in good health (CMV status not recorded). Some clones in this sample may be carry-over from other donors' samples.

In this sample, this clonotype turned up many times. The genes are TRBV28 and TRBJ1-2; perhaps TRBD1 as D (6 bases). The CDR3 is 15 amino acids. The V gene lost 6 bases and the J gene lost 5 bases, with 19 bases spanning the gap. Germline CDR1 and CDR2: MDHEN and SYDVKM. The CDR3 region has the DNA TGTGCCAGCAGGCAGGGGTCCCTCTTCGATTATGGCTACACCTTC. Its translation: CASRQGSLFDYGYTF.

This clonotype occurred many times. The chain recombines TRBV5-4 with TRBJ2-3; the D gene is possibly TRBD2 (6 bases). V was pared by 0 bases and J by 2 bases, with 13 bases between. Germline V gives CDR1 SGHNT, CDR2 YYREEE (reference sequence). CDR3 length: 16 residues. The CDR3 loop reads CASSLGLAIPTDTQYF. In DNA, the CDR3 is TGTGCCAGCAGCTTGGGGCTAGCGATTCCCACAGATACGCAGTATTTT. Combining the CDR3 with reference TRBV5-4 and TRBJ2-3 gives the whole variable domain ETGVTQSPTHLIKTRGQQVTLRCSSQSGHNTVSWYQQALGQGPQFIFQYYREEENGRGNFPPRFSGLQFPNYSSELNVNALELDDSALYLCASSLGLAIPTDTQYFGPGTRLTVL.

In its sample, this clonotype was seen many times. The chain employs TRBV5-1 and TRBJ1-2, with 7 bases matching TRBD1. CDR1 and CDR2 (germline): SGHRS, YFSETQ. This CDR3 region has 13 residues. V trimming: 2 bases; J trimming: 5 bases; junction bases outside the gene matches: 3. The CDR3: CASSFGTVYGYTF. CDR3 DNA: TGCGCCAGCAGCTTCGGGACAGTGTATGGCTACACCTTC.

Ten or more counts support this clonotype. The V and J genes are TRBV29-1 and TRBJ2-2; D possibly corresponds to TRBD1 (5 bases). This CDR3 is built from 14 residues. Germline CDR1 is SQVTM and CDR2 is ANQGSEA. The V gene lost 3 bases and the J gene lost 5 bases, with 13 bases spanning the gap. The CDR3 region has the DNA TGCAGCGTTGATGACAGCCCAGGGACCGGGGAGCTGTTTTTT. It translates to CSVDDSPGTGELFF.

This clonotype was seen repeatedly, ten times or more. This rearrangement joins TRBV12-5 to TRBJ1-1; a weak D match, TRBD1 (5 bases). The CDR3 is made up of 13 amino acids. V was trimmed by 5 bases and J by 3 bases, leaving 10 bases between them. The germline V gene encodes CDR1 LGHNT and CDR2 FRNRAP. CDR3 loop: CASGPGGDTEAFF. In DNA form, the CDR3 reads TGTGCTAGTGGTCCCGGAGGGGACACTGAAGCTTTCTTT.

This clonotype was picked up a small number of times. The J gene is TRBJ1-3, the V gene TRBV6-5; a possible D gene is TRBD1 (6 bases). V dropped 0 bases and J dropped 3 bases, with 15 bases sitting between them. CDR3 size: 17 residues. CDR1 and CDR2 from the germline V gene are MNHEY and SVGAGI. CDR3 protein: CASSYSGQSGGGNTIYF. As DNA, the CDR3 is TGTGCCAGCAGTTACTCAGGACAGTCCGGCGGTGGAAACACCATATATTTT.

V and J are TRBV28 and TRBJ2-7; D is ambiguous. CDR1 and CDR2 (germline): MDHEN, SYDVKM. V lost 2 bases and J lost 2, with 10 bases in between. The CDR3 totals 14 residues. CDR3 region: CASSLGRRTYEQYF. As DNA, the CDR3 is TGTGCCAGCAGTTTAGGGCGGCGAACCTACGAGCAGTACTTC.

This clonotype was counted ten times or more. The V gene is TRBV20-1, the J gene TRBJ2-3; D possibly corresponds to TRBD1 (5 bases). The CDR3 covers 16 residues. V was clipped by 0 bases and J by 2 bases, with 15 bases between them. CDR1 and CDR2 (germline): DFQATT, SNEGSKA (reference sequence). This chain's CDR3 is CSARDYAGPSTDTQYF. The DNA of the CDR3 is TGCAGTGCTAGAGATTACGCAGGGCCCTCCACAGATACGCAGTATTTT.

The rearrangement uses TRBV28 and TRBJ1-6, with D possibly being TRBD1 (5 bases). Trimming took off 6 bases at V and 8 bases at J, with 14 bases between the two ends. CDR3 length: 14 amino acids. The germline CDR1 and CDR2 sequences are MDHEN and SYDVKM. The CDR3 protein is CASSLRGGYSPLHF. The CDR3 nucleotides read TGTGCCAGCAGCCTTCGGGGGGGTTATTCACCCCTCCACTTT.

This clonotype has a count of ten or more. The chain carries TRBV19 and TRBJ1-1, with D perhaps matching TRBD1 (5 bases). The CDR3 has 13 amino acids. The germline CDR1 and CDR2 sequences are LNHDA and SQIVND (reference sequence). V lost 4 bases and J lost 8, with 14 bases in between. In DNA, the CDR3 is TGTGCCAGTAGTAAGGGACTGCGGTGGGAAGCTTTCTTT. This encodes CASSKGLRWEAFF.

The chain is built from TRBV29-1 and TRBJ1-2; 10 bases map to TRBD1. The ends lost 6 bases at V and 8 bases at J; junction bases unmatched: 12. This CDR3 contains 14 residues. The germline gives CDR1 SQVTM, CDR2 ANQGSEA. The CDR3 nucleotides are TGCAGCGTCTACCCCTCCGGACAGGGGGAGGGCTACACCTTC. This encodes CSVYPSGQGEGYTF.

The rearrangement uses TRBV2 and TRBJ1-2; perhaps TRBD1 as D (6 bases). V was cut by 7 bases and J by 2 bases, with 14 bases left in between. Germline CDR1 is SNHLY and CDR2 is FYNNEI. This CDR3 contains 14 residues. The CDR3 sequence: CASNLRTANYGYTF. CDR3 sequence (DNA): TGTGCCAGCAACCTGAGGACAGCGAACTATGGCTACACCTTC.

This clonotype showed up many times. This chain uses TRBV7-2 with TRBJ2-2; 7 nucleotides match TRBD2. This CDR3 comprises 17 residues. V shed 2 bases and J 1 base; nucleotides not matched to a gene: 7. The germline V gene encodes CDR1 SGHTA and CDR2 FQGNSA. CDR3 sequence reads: CASSLSSLAGNTGELFF. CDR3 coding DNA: TGTGCCAGCAGCTTAAGTTCTTTAGCGGGGAACACCGGGGAGCTGTTTTTT.

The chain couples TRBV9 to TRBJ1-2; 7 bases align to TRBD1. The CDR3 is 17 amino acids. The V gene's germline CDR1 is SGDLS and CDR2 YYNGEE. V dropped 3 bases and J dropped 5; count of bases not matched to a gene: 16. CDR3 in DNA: TGTGCCAGCAGCGGCCTGCAGGAGGGGGCGATTGGGTATGGCTACACCTTC. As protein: CASSGLQEGAIGYGYTF.

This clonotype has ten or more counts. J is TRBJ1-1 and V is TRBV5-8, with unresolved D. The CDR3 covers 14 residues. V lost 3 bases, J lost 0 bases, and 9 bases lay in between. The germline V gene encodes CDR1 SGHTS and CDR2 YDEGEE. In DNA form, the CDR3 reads TGTGCCAGCAGCTGGGCGAAGGTGAACACTGAAGCTTTCTTT. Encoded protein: CASSWAKVNTEAFF.

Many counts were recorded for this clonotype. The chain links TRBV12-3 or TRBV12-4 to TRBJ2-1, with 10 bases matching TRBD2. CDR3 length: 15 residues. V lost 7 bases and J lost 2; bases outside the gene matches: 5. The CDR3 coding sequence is TGTGCCAGCAAACGGACTAGCGGAACCTACAATGAGCAGTTCTTC. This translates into CASKRTSGTYNEQFF.

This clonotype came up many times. The CDR3, as DNA: TGTGCCAGCAGTGAGGGCGGCCGAAGCACAGATACGCAGTATTTT. Its protein product is CASSEGGRSTDTQYF. The rearrangement links TRBV6-1 to TRBJ2-3; D not certain. From germline, CDR1 is MNHNS and CDR2 SASEGT. This CDR3 has 15 residues. The V end lost 3 bases, the J end lost 0 bases, and 10 bases lay between the germline ends.

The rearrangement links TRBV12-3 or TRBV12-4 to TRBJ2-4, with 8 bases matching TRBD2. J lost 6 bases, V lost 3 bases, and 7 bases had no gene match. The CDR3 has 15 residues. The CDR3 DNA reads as TGTGCCAGCAGTTTCGGGGGGGGGAGCGGAAACATTCAGTACTTC. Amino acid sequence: CASSFGGGSGNIQYF.

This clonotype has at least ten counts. The CDR3 spells CASSLATGEGYTF. CDR3 DNA: TGTGCCAGCAGCTTAGCGACAGGGGAGGGCTACACCTTC. V usage is TRBV7-6 and J usage is TRBJ1-2, with 8 bases identical to TRBD1. The germline V gene has CDR1 SGHVS and CDR2 FNYEAQ. J gave up 8 bases and V 0 bases, and 2 bases lay outside the gene matches. This CDR3 is 13 amino acids long.

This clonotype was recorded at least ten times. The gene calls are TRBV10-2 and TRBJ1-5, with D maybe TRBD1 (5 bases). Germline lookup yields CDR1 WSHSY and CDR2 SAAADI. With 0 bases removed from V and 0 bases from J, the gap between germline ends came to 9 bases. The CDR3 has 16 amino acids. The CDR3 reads CASSESRTLSNQPQHF. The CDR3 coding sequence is TGCGCCAGCAGTGAGTCGAGGACACTTAGCAATCAGCCCCAGCATTTT.